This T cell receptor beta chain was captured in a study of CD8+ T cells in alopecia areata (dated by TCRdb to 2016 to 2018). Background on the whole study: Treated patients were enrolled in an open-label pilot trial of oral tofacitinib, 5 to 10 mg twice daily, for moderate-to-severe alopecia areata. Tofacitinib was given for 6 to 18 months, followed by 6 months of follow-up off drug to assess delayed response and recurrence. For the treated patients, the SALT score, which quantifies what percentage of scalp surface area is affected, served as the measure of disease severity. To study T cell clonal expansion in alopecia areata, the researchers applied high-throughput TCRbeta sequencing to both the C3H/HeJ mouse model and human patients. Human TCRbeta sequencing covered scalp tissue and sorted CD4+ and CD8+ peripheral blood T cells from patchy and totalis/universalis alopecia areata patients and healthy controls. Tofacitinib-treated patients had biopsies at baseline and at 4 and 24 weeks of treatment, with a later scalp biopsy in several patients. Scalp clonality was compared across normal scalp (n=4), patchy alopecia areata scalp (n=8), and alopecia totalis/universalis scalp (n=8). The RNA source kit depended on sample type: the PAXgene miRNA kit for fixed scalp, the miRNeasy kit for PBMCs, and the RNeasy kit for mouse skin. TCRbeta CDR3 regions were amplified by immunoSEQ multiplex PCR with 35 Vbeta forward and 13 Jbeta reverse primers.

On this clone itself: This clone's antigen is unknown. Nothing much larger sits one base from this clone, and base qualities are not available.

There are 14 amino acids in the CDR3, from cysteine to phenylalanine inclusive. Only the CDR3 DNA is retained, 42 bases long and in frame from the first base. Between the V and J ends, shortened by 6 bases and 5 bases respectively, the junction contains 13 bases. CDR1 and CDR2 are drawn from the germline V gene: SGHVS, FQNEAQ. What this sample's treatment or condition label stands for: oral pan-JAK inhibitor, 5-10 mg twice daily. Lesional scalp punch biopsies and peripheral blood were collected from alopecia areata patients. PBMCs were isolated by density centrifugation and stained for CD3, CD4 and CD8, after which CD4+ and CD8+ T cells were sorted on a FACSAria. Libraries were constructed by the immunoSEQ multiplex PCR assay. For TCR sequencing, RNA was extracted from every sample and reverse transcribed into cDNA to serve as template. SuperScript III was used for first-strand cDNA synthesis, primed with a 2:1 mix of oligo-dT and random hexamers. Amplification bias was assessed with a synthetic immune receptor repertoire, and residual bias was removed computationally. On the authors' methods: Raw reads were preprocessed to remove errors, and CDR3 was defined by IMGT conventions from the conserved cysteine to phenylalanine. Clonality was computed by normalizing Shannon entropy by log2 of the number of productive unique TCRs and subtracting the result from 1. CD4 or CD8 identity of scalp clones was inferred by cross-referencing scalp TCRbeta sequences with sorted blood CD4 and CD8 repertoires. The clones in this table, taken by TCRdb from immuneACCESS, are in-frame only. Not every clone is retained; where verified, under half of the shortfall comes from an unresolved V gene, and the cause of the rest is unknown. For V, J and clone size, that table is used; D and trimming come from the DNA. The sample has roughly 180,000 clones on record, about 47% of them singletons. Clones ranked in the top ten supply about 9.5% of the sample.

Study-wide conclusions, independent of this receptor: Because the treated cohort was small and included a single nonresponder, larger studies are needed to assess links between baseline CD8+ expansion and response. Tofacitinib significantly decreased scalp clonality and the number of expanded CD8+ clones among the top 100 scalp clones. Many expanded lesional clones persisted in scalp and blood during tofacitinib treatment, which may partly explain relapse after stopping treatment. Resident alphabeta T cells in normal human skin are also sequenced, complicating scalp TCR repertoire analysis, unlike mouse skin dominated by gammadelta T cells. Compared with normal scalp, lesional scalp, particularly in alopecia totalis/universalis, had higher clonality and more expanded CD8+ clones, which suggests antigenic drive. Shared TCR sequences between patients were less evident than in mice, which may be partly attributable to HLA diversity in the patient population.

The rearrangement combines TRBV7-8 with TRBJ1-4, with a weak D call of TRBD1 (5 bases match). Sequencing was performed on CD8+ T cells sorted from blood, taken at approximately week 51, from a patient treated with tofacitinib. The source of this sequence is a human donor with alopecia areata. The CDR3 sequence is CASRRGDANEKLFF. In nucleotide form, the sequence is TGTGCCAGCAGGAGAGGGGACGCGAATGAAAAACTGTTTTTT.